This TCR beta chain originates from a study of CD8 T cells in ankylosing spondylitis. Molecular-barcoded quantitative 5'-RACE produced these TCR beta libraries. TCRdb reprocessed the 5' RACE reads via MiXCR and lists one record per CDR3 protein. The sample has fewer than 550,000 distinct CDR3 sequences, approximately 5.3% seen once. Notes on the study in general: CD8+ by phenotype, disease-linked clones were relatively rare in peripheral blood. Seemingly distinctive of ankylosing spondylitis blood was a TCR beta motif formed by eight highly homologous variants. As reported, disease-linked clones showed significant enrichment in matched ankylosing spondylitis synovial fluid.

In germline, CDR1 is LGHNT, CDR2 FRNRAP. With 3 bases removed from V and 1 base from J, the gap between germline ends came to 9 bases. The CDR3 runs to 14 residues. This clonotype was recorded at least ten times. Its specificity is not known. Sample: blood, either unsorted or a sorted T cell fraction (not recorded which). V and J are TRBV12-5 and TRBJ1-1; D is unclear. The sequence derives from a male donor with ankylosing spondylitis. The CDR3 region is CASGFASSNTEAFF. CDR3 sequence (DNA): TGTGCTAGTGGTTTCGCCAGCTCGAACACTGAAGCTTTCTTT.